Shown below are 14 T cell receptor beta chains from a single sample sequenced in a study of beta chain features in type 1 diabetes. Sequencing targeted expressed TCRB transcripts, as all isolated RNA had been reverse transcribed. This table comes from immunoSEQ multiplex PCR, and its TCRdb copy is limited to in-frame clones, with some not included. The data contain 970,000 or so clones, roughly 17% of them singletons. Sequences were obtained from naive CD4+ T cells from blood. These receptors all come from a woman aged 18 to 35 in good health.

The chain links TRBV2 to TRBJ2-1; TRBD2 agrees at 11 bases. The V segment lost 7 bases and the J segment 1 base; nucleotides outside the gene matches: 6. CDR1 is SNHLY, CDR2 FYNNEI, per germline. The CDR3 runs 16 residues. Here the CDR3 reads CASMPSGRSSYNEQFF. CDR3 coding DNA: TGTGCCAGCATGCCTAGCGGGAGGAGTTCCTACAATGAGCAGTTCTTC.

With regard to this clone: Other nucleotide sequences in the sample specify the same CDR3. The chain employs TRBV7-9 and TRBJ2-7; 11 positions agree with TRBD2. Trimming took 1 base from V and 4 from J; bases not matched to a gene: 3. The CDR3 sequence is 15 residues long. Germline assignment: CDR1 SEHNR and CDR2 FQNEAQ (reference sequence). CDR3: CASSLVTSGTYEQYF. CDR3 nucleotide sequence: TGTGCCAGCAGCTTAGTGACTAGCGGGACTTACGAGCAGTACTTC.

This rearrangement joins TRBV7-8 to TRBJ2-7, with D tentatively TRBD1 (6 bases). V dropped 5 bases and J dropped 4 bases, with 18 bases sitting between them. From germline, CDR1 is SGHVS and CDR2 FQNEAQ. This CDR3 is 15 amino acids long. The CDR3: CASSREAGQTYEQYF. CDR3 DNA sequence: TGTGCCAGCAGCCGCGAAGCCGGACAGACTTACGAGCAGTACTTC.

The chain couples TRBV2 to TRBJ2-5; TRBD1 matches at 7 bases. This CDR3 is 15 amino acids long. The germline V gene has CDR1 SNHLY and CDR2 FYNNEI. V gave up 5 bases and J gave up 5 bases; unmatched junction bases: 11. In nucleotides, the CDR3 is TGTGCCAGCAGTACTCGACAGGGTCGCACGGAGACCCAGTACTTC. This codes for CASSTRQGRTETQYF. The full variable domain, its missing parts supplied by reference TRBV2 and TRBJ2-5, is EPEVTQTPSHQVTQMGQEVILRCVPISNHLYFYWYRQILGQKVEFLVSFYNNEISEKSEIFDDQFSVERPDGSNFTLKIRSTKLEDSAMYFCASSTRQGRTETQYFGPGTRLLVL.

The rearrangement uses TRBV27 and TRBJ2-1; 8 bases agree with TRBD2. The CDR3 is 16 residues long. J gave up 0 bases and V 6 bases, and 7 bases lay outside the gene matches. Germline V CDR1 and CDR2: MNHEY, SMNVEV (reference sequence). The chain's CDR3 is CASRRLATSSYNEQFF. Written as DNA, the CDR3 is TGTGCCAGCAGGCGACTAGCGACGAGCTCCTACAATGAGCAGTTCTTC.

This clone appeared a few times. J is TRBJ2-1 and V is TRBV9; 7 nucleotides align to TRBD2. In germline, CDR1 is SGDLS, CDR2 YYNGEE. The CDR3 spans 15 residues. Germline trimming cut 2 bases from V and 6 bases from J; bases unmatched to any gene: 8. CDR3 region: CASSVWGGLVNEQFF. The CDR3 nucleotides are TGTGCCAGCAGCGTTTGGGGAGGGTTGGTCAATGAGCAGTTCTTC.

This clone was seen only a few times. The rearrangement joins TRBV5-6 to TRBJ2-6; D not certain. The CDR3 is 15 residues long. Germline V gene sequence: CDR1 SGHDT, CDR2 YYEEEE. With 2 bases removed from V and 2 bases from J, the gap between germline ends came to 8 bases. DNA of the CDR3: TGTGCCAGCAGCTTTGGGCTGGCTGGGGCCAACGTCCTGACTTTC. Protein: CASSFGLAGANVLTF.

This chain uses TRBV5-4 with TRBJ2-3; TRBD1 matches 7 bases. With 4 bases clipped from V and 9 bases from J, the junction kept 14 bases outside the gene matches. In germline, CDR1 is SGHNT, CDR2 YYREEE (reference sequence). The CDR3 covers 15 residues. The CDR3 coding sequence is TGTGCCAGCAGCGTCACAGGGGAGACTCATAGGACGCAGTATTTT. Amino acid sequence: CASSVTGETHRTQYF. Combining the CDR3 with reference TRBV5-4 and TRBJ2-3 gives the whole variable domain ETGVTQSPTHLIKTRGQQVTLRCSSQSGHNTVSWYQQALGQGPQFIFQYYREEENGRGNFPPRFSGLQFPNYSSELNVNALELDDSALYLCASSVTGETHRTQYFGPGTRLTVL.

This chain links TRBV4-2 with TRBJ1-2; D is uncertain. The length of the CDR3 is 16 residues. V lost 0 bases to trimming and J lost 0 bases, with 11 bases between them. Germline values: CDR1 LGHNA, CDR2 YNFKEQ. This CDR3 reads CASSQESRESNYGYTF. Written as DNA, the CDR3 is TGTGCCAGCAGCCAAGAGTCAAGGGAATCTAACTATGGCTACACCTTC.

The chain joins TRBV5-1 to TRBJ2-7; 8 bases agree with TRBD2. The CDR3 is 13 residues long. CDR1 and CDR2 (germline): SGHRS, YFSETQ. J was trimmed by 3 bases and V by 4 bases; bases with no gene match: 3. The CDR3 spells CASSRGLDYEQYF. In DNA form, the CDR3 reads TGCGCCAGCAGCCGGGGACTAGACTACGAGCAGTACTTC.

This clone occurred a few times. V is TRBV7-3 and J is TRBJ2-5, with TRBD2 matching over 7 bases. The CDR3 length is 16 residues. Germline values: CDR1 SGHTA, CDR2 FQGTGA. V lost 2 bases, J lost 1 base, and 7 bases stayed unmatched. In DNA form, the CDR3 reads TGTGCCAGCAGCTTAGGCGCCCCGGGAGGCCAAGAGACCCAGTACTTC. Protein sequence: CASSLGAPGGQETQYF. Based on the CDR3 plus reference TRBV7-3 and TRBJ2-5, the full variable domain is GAGVSQTPSNKVTEKGKYVELRCDPISGHTALYWYRQSLGQGPEFLIYFQGTGAADDSGLPNDRFFAVRPEGSVSTLKIQRTERGDSAVYLCASSLGAPGGQETQYFGPGTRLLVL.

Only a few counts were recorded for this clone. DNA of the CDR3: TGTGCCAGCAGCGTCGGGGCTAGCGTATCCTACGAGCAGTACTTC. Protein: CASSVGASVSYEQYF. This sequence joins TRBV9 and TRBJ2-7, with D possibly being TRBD2 (6 bases). Germline CDR1 SGDLS, CDR2 YYNGEE. The CDR3 length is 15 residues. Deletions cut 2 bases from V and 1 base from J, with 13 bases between.

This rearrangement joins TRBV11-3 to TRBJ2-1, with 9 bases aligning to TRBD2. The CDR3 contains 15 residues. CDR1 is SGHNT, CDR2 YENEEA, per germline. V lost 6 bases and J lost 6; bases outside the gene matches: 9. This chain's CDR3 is CASRDGTSKPNEQFF. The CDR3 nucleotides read TGTGCCAGCAGGGACGGGACTAGCAAACCCAATGAGCAGTTCTTC.

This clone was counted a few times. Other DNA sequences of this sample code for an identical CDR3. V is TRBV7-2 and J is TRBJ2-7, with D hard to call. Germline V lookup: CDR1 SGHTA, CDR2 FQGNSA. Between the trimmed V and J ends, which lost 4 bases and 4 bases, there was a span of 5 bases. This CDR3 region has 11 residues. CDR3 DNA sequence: TGTGCCAGCAGCTCCAGGTACGAGCAGTACTTC. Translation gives CASSSRYEQYF. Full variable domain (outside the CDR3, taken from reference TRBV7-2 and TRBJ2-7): GAGVSQSPSNKVTEKGKDVELRCDPISGHTALYWYRQSLGQGLEFLIYFQGNSAPDKSGLPSDRFSAERTGGSVSTLTIQRTQQEDSAVYLCASSSRYEQYFGPGTRLTVT.